One and the same sample provided the 4 T cell receptor beta chains below, sequenced in a study of T cell responses to AZD1222 COVID-19 vaccine. Some clones are missing from TCRdb's copy, which holds only in-frame ones; the method was immunoSEQ multiplex PCR. The sample holds approximately 120,000 clones; 70% to 90% are singletons and the top ten take around a tenth. The sequences come from peripheral blood, collected 28 days after the second AZD1222 dose. Receptors originate from an adult who received the AZD1222 COVID-19 vaccine.

The chain employs TRBV3-1 (or the pseudogene TRBV3-2) and TRBJ1-5, with no clear D. V shed 9 bases and J shed 3 bases, with 9 bases lying between them. This CDR3 is built from 12 residues. Germline-derived CDR1 and CDR2 are LGHDT and YNNKEL (reference sequence). In nucleotides, the CDR3 is TGTGCCAGTGGGTCTCTCAATCAGCCCCAGCATTTT. It translates to CASGSLNQPQHF.

The chain has TRBV29-1 and TRBJ1-2; a weak D match, TRBD1 (5 bases). The germline gives CDR1 SQVTM, CDR2 ANQGSEA. This CDR3 is built from 14 residues. V lost 5 bases, J lost 8 bases, and 21 bases lay in between. CDR3 in DNA: TGCAGCGTTTCCCCCCTCCAGGGACCGGGGGGCTACACCTTC. It translates to CSVSPLQGPGGYTF.

The chain recombines TRBV28 with TRBJ2-3; the D gene is possibly TRBD1 (5 bases). Germline V gene data show CDR1 as MDHEN and CDR2 as SYDVKM. Trimming took off 8 bases at V and 0 bases at J, with 6 bases between the two ends. The CDR3 runs 12 residues. The CDR3 reads CASGASTDTQYF. In nucleotides, the CDR3 is TGTGCCAGCGGGGCTAGCACAGATACGCAGTATTTT.

V is TRBV4-1 and J is TRBJ2-1, with TRBD2 matching over 7 bases. This CDR3 has 17 residues. Germline trimming cut 5 bases from V and 8 bases from J; bases unmatched to any gene: 18. The V gene's germline CDR1 is MGHRA and CDR2 YSYEKL. The CDR3 DNA reads TGCGCCAGCAGCGCCTCCCGGTTTGGCGGGAGTGGCGATGAGCAGTTCTTC. Its protein product is CASSASRFGGSGDEQFF.